A selection of T cell receptor beta chains follows, all from one sample in a study of human T cells and chemical hapten exposure. TCRdb itself ran the RACE reads through MiXCR, one entry per CDR3 protein. The table shows roughly 380,000 distinct CDR3 sequences, with around 5.5% occurring only once. The sequenced sample was whole blood, obtained in connection with sensitization to the hapten diphenylcyclopropenone (DPC). The receptors were sampled from a woman between 50 and 59 years old with alopecia areata. Some clones in this sample may be carry-over from other donors' samples. CDR3s leave out the opening cysteine and the closing phenylalanine or tryptophan. Each record gives: CDR3 length, J gene, V gene, CDR3 protein.

cdr3_length: 13; j_call: TRBJ2-1; v_call: TRBV4-1; cdr3_aa: ASSQARNSYNEQF
cdr3_length: 13; j_call: TRBJ2-3; v_call: TRBV11-2; cdr3_aa: ASSLSPGYTDTQY
cdr3_length: 10; j_call: TRBJ1-1; v_call: TRBV29-1; cdr3_aa: SVERMNTEAF
cdr3_length: 12; j_call: TRBJ2-1; v_call: TRBV28; cdr3_aa: ASSQRGAYNEQF
cdr3_length: 12; j_call: TRBJ2-7; v_call: TRBV5-4; cdr3_aa: ASSPGLAPDEQY
cdr3_length: 13; j_call: TRBJ1-2; v_call: TRBV9; cdr3_aa: ASSWGVQGNYGYT
cdr3_length: 13; j_call: TRBJ2-3; v_call: TRBV20-1; cdr3_aa: SAHTTSGRADTQY
cdr3_length: 11; j_call: TRBJ1-6; v_call: TRBV29-1; cdr3_aa: SVGEGGLSPLH
cdr3_length: 12; j_call: TRBJ2-1; v_call: TRBV6-1; cdr3_aa: ASSGGGWGNEQF
cdr3_length: 13; j_call: TRBJ2-1; v_call: TRBV2; cdr3_aa: ASSEGGGDYNEQF
cdr3_length: 12; j_call: TRBJ2-3; v_call: TRBV5-6; cdr3_aa: ASSLPTLTDTQY
cdr3_length: 11; j_call: TRBJ1-1; v_call: TRBV2; cdr3_aa: ACPRMQNTEAF
cdr3_length: 12; j_call: TRBJ1-2; v_call: TRBV10-3; cdr3_aa: AITGTGDSYGYT
cdr3_length: 11; j_call: TRBJ2-1; v_call: TRBV18; cdr3_aa: ASSPHVEDEQF
cdr3_length: 15; j_call: TRBJ2-1; v_call: TRBV29-1; cdr3_aa: SVEAVAGTASWDEQF
cdr3_length: 13; j_call: TRBJ2-7; v_call: TRBV5-6; cdr3_aa: ASSALTRTTYEQY
cdr3_length: 12; j_call: TRBJ2-1; v_call: TRBV5-1; cdr3_aa: ASSFRTGGHEQF
cdr3_length: 12; j_call: TRBJ1-2; v_call: TRBV10-3; cdr3_aa: AISEGGQGNGYT
cdr3_length: 9; j_call: TRBJ2-4; v_call: TRBV6-8; cdr3_aa: ASTAKNIQY
cdr3_length: 10; j_call: TRBJ1-4; v_call: TRBV20-1; cdr3_aa: SAREGREKLF
cdr3_length: 13; j_call: TRBJ2-1; v_call: TRBV24-1; cdr3_aa: ATSDGTTNYNEQF
cdr3_length: 13; j_call: TRBJ2-7; v_call: TRBV28; cdr3_aa: ASSAPGQGAYEQY
cdr3_length: 13; j_call: TRBJ1-4; v_call: TRBV12-3/TRBV12-4; cdr3_aa: ASSFGTGINEKLF
cdr3_length: 12; j_call: TRBJ2-2; v_call: TRBV7-2; cdr3_aa: ASSLETRAGELF
cdr3_length: 13; j_call: TRBJ1-1; v_call: TRBV7-2; cdr3_aa: ASSSPPGTGNEAF
cdr3_length: 13; j_call: TRBJ2-5; v_call: TRBV6-2/TRBV6-3; cdr3_aa: ASSFPRQVQETQY
cdr3_length: 14; j_call: TRBJ2-3; v_call: TRBV3-1; cdr3_aa: ASSHEAGEAADTQY
cdr3_length: 12; j_call: TRBJ2-5; v_call: TRBV20-1; cdr3_aa: SAKVAGLPETQY
cdr3_length: 13; j_call: TRBJ2-3; v_call: TRBV27; cdr3_aa: ASTLRAFLTDTQY
cdr3_length: 13; j_call: TRBJ2-4; v_call: TRBV28; cdr3_aa: ASSRLTEAKNIQY
cdr3_length: 10; j_call: TRBJ2-6; v_call: TRBV12-3/TRBV12-4; cdr3_aa: ASNTGANVLT
cdr3_length: 12; j_call: TRBJ1-4; v_call: TRBV7-9; cdr3_aa: ASSLQGEDEKLF
cdr3_length: 13; j_call: TRBJ1-4; v_call: TRBV12-3/TRBV12-4; cdr3_aa: ASSIWTGESEKLF
cdr3_length: 12; j_call: TRBJ2-1; v_call: TRBV29-1; cdr3_aa: SVIAEPSYNEQF
cdr3_length: 12; j_call: TRBJ2-5; v_call: TRBV5-4; cdr3_aa: ASSLVRGGETQY
cdr3_length: 13; j_call: TRBJ1-5; v_call: TRBV27; cdr3_aa: ASSAVYGSNQPQH
cdr3_length: 14; j_call: TRBJ2-2; v_call: TRBV1; cdr3_aa: TSSHRQGKGTGELF
cdr3_length: 15; j_call: TRBJ1-3; v_call: TRBV10-3; cdr3_aa: AISRLDRGGSGNTIY
cdr3_length: 13; j_call: TRBJ1-1; v_call: TRBV7-9; cdr3_aa: ASSLERQLDTEAF
cdr3_length: 12; j_call: TRBJ2-1; v_call: TRBV29-1; cdr3_aa: SVGLASVYNEQF
cdr3_length: 14; j_call: TRBJ2-7; v_call: TRBV6-1; cdr3_aa: ASSGGPGRSSYEQY
cdr3_length: 12; j_call: TRBJ1-6; v_call: TRBV21-1; cdr3_aa: ASSPPKPIGSLH
cdr3_length: 9; j_call: TRBJ2-3; v_call: TRBV29-1; cdr3_aa: SVGTTDTQY
cdr3_length: 12; j_call: TRBJ2-2; v_call: TRBV19; cdr3_aa: ASTTLQGHGELF
cdr3_length: 12; j_call: TRBJ2-5; v_call: TRBV11-3; cdr3_aa: ASNHGGGRETQY
cdr3_length: 13; j_call: TRBJ2-1; v_call: TRBV5-5; cdr3_aa: ASSGRGFSYNEQF
cdr3_length: 13; j_call: TRBJ2-5; v_call: TRBV5-1; cdr3_aa: ASSLEQGGTKTQY
cdr3_length: 13; j_call: TRBJ2-5; v_call: TRBV27; cdr3_aa: ASSPGLAGPETQY
cdr3_length: 12; j_call: TRBJ1-1; v_call: TRBV4-3; cdr3_aa: ASSQSQGFAEAF
cdr3_length: 15; j_call: TRBJ2-6; v_call: TRBV5-1; cdr3_aa: ASTHWDLPSGANVLT
cdr3_length: 12; j_call: TRBJ1-1; v_call: TRBV16; cdr3_aa: ASSPDWGASEAF
cdr3_length: 17; j_call: TRBJ2-2; v_call: TRBV6-1; cdr3_aa: ASSPLGLAGGPDTGELF
cdr3_length: 16; j_call: TRBJ2-3; v_call: TRBV20-1; cdr3_aa: SARDRLAGGYSTDTQY
cdr3_length: 13; j_call: TRBJ2-1; v_call: TRBV5-6; cdr3_aa: ASSLEDLFGNEQF
cdr3_length: 12; j_call: TRBJ2-1; v_call: TRBV5-1; cdr3_aa: ASSLGGSRDEQF
cdr3_length: 13; j_call: TRBJ2-1; v_call: TRBV7-2; cdr3_aa: ASSSQTGANNEQF
cdr3_length: 13; j_call: TRBJ2-7; v_call: TRBV6-5; cdr3_aa: ASSHSGTLPYEQY
cdr3_length: 14; j_call: TRBJ2-2; v_call: TRBV9; cdr3_aa: ASSVAWAANTGELF
cdr3_length: 13; j_call: TRBJ2-1; v_call: TRBV6-2/TRBV6-3; cdr3_aa: ASSQPKSGYNEQF
cdr3_length: 11; j_call: TRBJ1-4; v_call: TRBV2; cdr3_aa: ASTRDSYEKLF